The T cell receptor beta chain described here comes from a study of shared clonotypes between healthy human individuals. Points from the study as a whole: Memory subsets generally showed smaller estimated richness than naive subsets did.

As for this clone: Its specificity is unknown.

As defined, naive CD8 cells were CD45RO-negative and positively selected for CCR7, with terminally differentiated effector memory CD45RA+ cells excluded. Libraries were prepared by immunoSEQ multiplex PCR; TCRdb keeps only in-frame clonotypes and omits some of them. The sample holds around 1.9 million clones, 90% to 95% seen once. CDR3 length: 15 amino acids. Germline CDR1 and CDR2: SGHDN and FVKESK. J lost 4 bases, V lost 2 bases, and 7 bases had no gene match. Material: naive CD8+ T cells from PBMCs. The rearrangement uses TRBV14 and TRBJ1-1; 7 nucleotides line up with TRBD1. This clonotype was obtained from a man between 18 and 29 years old in good health. Some clones in this sample may be carry-over from other donors' samples. CDR3 loop: CASSQIQGTFTEAFF. The CDR3 bases are TGTGCCAGCAGCCAAATACAGGGGACCTTCACTGAAGCTTTCTTT.